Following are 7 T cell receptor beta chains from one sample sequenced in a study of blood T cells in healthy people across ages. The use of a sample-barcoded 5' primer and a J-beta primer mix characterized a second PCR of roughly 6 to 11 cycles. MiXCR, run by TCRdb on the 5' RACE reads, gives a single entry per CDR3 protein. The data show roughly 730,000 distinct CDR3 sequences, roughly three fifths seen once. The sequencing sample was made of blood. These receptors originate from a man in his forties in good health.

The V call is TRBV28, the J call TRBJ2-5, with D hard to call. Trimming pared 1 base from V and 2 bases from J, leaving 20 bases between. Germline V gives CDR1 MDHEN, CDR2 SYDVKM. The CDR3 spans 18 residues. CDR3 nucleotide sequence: TGTGCCAGCAGTTTATCGATGTTAGTAGGATCCGCGCAAGAGACCCAGTACTTC. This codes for CASSLSMLVGSAQETQYF. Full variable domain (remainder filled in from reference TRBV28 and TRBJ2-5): DVKVTQSSRYLVKRTGEKVFLECVQDMDHENMFWYRQDPGLGLRLIYFSYDVKMKEKGDIPEGYSVSREKKERFSLILESASTNQTSMYLCASSLSMLVGSAQETQYFGPGTRLLVL.

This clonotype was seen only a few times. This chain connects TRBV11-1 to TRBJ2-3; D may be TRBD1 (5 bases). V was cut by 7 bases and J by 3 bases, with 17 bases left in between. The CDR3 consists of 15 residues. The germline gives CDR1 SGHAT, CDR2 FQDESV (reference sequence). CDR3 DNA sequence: TGTGCCAGCACGGCCCAGGGATTAAGAACAGATACGCAGTATTTT. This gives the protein CASTAQGLRTDTQYF.

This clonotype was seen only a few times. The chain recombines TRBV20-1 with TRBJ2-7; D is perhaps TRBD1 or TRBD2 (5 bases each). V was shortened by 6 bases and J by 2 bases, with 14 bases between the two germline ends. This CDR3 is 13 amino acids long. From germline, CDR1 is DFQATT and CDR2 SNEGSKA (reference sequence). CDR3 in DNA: TGCAGTGCAGCCGGGACGGCCGCCTACGAGCAGTACTTC. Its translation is CSAAGTAAYEQYF.

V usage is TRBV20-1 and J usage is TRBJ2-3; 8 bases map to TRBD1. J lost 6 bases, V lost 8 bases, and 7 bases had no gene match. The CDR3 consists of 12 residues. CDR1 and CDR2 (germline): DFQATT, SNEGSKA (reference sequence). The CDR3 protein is CSSPWTGDTQYF. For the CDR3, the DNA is TGCAGTTCTCCCTGGACAGGGGATACGCAGTATTTT.

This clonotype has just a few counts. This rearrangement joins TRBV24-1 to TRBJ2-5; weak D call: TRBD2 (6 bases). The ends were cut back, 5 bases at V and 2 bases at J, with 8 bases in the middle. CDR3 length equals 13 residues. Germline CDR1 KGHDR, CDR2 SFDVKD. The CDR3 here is CATSGSGQETQYF. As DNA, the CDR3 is TGTGCCACCAGTGGTAGCGGACAAGAGACCCAGTACTTC.

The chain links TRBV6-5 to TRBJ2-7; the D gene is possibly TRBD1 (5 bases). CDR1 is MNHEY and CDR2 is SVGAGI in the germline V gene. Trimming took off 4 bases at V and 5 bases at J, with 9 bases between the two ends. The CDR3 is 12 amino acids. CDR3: CASSSDRHEQYF. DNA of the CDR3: TGTGCCAGCAGTTCCGACAGACACGAGCAGTACTTC.

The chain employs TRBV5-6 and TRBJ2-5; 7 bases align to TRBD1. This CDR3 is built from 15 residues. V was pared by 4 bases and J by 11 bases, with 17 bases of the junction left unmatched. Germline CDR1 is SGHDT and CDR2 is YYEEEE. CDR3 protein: CASSHGQVYNDGQYF. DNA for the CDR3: TGTGCCAGCAGCCACGGACAGGTATACAATGATGGGCAGTACTTC.